The 21 T cell receptor beta chains listed next were all sequenced from one sample in a study of blood T cell repertoires in COVID-19. The data were produced by immunoSEQ multiplex PCR, yet TCRdb's version contains in-frame clones alone and is incomplete. The sample contains about 210,000 clones, around 88% of which appear only once. Source material: peripheral blood. The receptors shown here come from a woman aged 50 to 60 with acute or convalescent COVID-19.

In DNA, the CDR3 is TGTGCCAGCAGCCCTGGACAGGGGAGGGGAAACACTGAAGCTTTCTTT. Translation: CASSPGQGRGNTEAFF. This chain connects TRBV3-1 (or the pseudogene TRBV3-2) to TRBJ1-1; 9 positions agree with TRBD1. Germline lookup yields CDR1 LGHDT and CDR2 YNNKEL (reference sequence). The length of the CDR3 is 16 residues. J gave up 2 bases and V 4 bases, and 8 bases lay outside the gene matches.

This rearrangement joins TRBV12-3 or TRBV12-4 to TRBJ2-7; 9 nucleotides align to TRBD2. The V segment lost 7 bases and the J segment 2 bases; nucleotides outside the gene matches: 3. The CDR3 consists of 13 residues. CDR3 sequence: CASKAGGTYEQYF. The CDR3 DNA follows: TGTGCCAGCAAGGCGGGGGGGACCTACGAGCAGTACTTC.

The J gene is TRBJ2-7, the V gene TRBV28; 8 bases map to TRBD2. Germline V gene sequence: CDR1 MDHEN, CDR2 SYDVKM. Germline trimming cut 3 bases from V and 5 bases from J; bases unmatched to any gene: 9. This CDR3 spans 15 amino acids. CDR3 loop: CASSFPGLEIHEQYF. The CDR3 DNA sequence: TGTGCCAGCAGTTTTCCGGGACTAGAAATCCACGAGCAGTACTTC. Complete variable domain (other parts from reference TRBV28 and TRBJ2-7): DVKVTQSSRYLVKRTGEKVFLECVQDMDHENMFWYRQDPGLGLRLIYFSYDVKMKEKGDIPEGYSVSREKKERFSLILESASTNQTSMYLCASSFPGLEIHEQYFGPGTRLTVT.

The gene calls are TRBV2 and TRBJ2-1, with D hard to call. Between the trimmed V and J ends, which lost 7 bases and 9 bases, there was a span of 13 bases. Germline CDR1 SNHLY, CDR2 FYNNEI. The CDR3 loop spans 12 amino acids. The CDR3 protein is CASTLYSGEQFF. DNA of the CDR3: TGTGCCAGCACTCTTTACTCCGGTGAGCAGTTCTTC.

This clone was observed a single time. DNA for the CDR3: TGTGCCAGCAGTAAGGCTAGCGGGAGGATGGCAGGGGAGACCCAGTACTTC. It translates to CASSKASGRMAGETQYF. The chain carries TRBV6-2 or TRBV6-3 and TRBJ2-5; 11 bases align to TRBD2. The germline CDR1 and CDR2 sequences are MNHEY and SVGEGT. V trimming: 5 bases; J trimming: 5 bases; junction bases outside the gene matches: 13. This CDR3 contains 17 residues.

This sequence joins TRBV7-2 and TRBJ2-3, with TRBD1 as a possible D gene (6 bases). Germline V gives CDR1 SGHTA, CDR2 FQGNSA. Trimming cost V 5 bases and J 2 bases, with 26 bases left between them. This CDR3 has 19 amino acids. The CDR3 DNA is TGTGCCAGCAGCAAGGCAGGACAGACAATAGCGCTGAACACAGATACGCAGTATTTT. Amino acids: CASSKAGQTIALNTDTQYF.

The table lists this clone with many counts. The V call is TRBV14, the J call TRBJ2-7, with 8 bases that match TRBD2. This CDR3 has 15 residues. After removal of 6 bases from V and 6 bases from J, the junction contained 13 bases not matched to a gene. Germline loops: CDR1 SGHDN, CDR2 FVKESK. The CDR3 DNA follows: TGTGCCAGCAGTCCGATAGGACTAGCAAAAGGCGAGCAGTACTTC. Translated: CASSPIGLAKGEQYF. Together with reference TRBV14 and TRBJ2-7, the CDR3 gives the full variable domain: EAGVTQFPSHSVIEKGQTVTLRCDPISGHDNLYWYRRVMGKEIKFLLHFVKESKQDESGMPNNRFLAERTGGTYSTLKVQPAELEDSGVYFCASSPIGLAKGEQYFGPGTRLTVT.

This rearrangement joins TRBV4-1 to TRBJ1-1; the D gene is possibly TRBD1 (6 bases). Per the germline V gene, CDR1 is MGHRA and CDR2 is YSYEKL. Trimming took 0 bases from V and 6 from J, leaving 11 bases between them. The CDR3 totals 14 residues. The CDR3 region has the DNA TGCGCCAGCAGCCAAGAGACAGGTTGGGCTGAAGCTTTCTTT. This encodes CASSQETGWAEAFF.

J is TRBJ2-7 and V is TRBV28, with 12 bases that match TRBD2. This CDR3 comprises 16 residues. Germline lookup yields CDR1 MDHEN and CDR2 SYDVKM. V dropped 3 bases and J dropped 4; count of bases not matched to a gene: 7. The CDR3 DNA reads as TGTGCCAGCAGTTTGCCTGGACTAGCGGGACTTTACGAGCAGTACTTC. This encodes CASSLPGLAGLYEQYF.

This chain uses TRBV21-1 with TRBJ1-2; TRBD1, the D gene given by the table, was not confirmed from the DNA. TRBV21-1 is deemed a pseudogene. This CDR3 region has 15 residues. CDR3 sequence: CASSVGTAPFYGYTF. As DNA, the CDR3 is TGTGCCAGCAGCGTAGGGACAGCACCCTTCTATGGCTACACCTTC.

The CDR3 protein is CSVELSYNEQFF. The CDR3, as DNA: TGCAGCGTTGAGCTCAGCTACAATGAGCAGTTCTTC. The chain recombines TRBV29-1 with TRBJ2-1; D is ambiguous. Trimming left V 3 bases short and J 3 bases short, with 6 bases between. The CDR3 spans 12 residues. Germline loops: CDR1 SQVTM, CDR2 ANQGSEA.

The V and J genes are TRBV7-2 and TRBJ1-1; D gene ambiguous. The CDR3 is 11 residues long. CDR1 and CDR2 (germline): SGHTA, FQGNSA. Trimming left V 5 bases short and J 1 base short, with 2 bases between. The chain's CDR3 is CASSRNTEAFF. CDR3 coding DNA: TGTGCCAGCAGCCGGAACACTGAAGCTTTCTTT.

J is TRBJ2-5 and V is TRBV9, with a tentative D call TRBD2 (5 bases). The CDR3 has 16 amino acids. The V and J ends lost 0 bases and 2 bases respectively, with 14 bases between them. The germline V gene has CDR1 SGDLS and CDR2 YYNGEE. In DNA form, the CDR3 reads TGTGCCAGCAGCGTAGGGGAGAGTCCCCCACAAGAGACCCAGTACTTC. Translation: CASSVGESPPQETQYF. Drawing the rest from reference TRBV9 and TRBJ2-5, the complete variable domain is DSGVTQTPKHLITATGQRVTLRCSPRSGDLSVYWYQQSLDQGLQFLIQYYNGEERAKGNILERFSAQQFPDLHSELNLSSLELGDSALYFCASSVGESPPQETQYFGPGTRLLVL.

This sequence joins TRBV7-9 and TRBJ1-5, with a tentative D call TRBD1 (5 bases). This CDR3 comprises 17 residues. Germline CDR1 and CDR2: SEHNR and FQNEAQ (reference sequence). Trimming removed 3 bases from V and 5 bases from J, with 20 bases in between. The CDR3: CASSFSNYRQTDQPQHF. The DNA of the CDR3 is TGTGCCAGCAGCTTCTCCAACTACAGACAGACGGATCAGCCCCAGCATTTT. The entire variable domain, with the rest obtained from reference TRBV7-9 and TRBJ1-5, is as follows: DTGVSQNPRHKITKRGQNVTFRCDPISEHNRLYWYRQTLGQGPEFLTYFQNEAQLEKSRLLSDRFSAERPKGSFSTLEIQRTEQGDSAMYLCASSFSNYRQTDQPQHFGDGTRLSIL.

This chain connects TRBV7-9 to TRBJ2-7; D is perhaps TRBD2 (5 bases). Germline values: CDR1 SEHNR, CDR2 FQNEAQ (reference sequence). The V end was cut by 5 bases, the J end by 0 bases, with 17 bases between. This CDR3 comprises 16 residues. For the CDR3, the DNA is TGTGCCAGCAGCGAAGCCAGGAAAGGGAGCTCCTACGAGCAGTACTTC. Its translation: CASSEARKGSSYEQYF.

The chain is built from TRBV10-3 and TRBJ1-5; D is perhaps TRBD1 (6 bases). This CDR3 is built from 15 residues. Germline V gene lookup returns CDR1 ENHRY and CDR2 SYGVKD. The V and J ends lost 0 bases and 4 bases respectively, with 10 bases between them. CDR3 sequence (DNA): TGTGCCATCAGTGAGTCCCGGCAGGGGAATCAGCCCCAGCATTTT. Protein: CAISESRQGNQPQHF.

The chain carries TRBV9 and TRBJ1-6; tentative D call: TRBD1 (5 bases). Trimming cost V 4 bases and J 10 bases, with 15 bases left between them. The CDR3 contains 14 residues. Germline V gene sequence: CDR1 SGDLS, CDR2 YYNGEE. CDR3 bases: TGTGCCAGCAGCTGGGGGGAAACAAGCTCACCCCTCCACTTT. This encodes CASSWGETSSPLHF. The entire variable domain, with the rest obtained from reference TRBV9 and TRBJ1-6, is as follows: DSGVTQTPKHLITATGQRVTLRCSPRSGDLSVYWYQQSLDQGLQFLIQYYNGEERAKGNILERFSAQQFPDLHSELNLSSLELGDSALYFCASSWGETSSPLHFGNGTRLTVT.

The chain links TRBV7-8 to TRBJ2-7; D is perhaps TRBD1 (6 bases). Per germline, CDR1 SGHVS and CDR2 FQNEAQ. The CDR3 is 13 residues long. V was trimmed by 3 bases and J by 6 bases, leaving 12 bases between them. CDR3 residues: CASSFRTGLEQYF. DNA of the CDR3: TGTGCCAGCAGCTTTAGAACAGGGCTCGAGCAGTACTTC.

This chain uses TRBV5-1 with TRBJ2-3, with a weak D call TRBD1 (7 bases). The CDR3 covers 15 residues. Germline V gene lookup returns CDR1 SGHRS and CDR2 YFSETQ. Trimming removed 3 bases at V and 4 bases at J, with 15 bases between. The CDR3 loop reads CASSSPTGRSDTQYF. For the CDR3, the DNA is TGCGCCAGCAGCTCCCCGACAGGGAGGTCAGATACGCAGTATTTT.

The chain employs TRBV12-2 and TRBJ2-7; TRBD2, the D gene given by the table, was not confirmed from the DNA. TRBV12-2 is a listed pseudogene. This CDR3 is 17 amino acids long. CDR3 in amino acids: CASPRGLADPGEDEQYF. As DNA, the CDR3 is TGTGCAAGTCCCCGGGGACTAGCGGACCCGGGAGAGGACGAGCAGTACTTC.

This chain joins TRBV19 and TRBJ2-2; TRBD2 might be the D (6 bases). The CDR3 totals 15 residues. CDR1 is LNHDA, CDR2 SQIVND, per germline (reference sequence). The V end was cut by 6 bases, the J end by 0 bases, with 11 bases between. CDR3 region: CASRLSGANTGELFF. The CDR3 DNA sequence: TGTGCCAGTAGGCTTAGCGGAGCGAACACCGGGGAGCTGTTTTTT.